What follows is one TCR beta chain and its context. This sample was taken from a study of cytomegalovirus exposure and HLA in healthy donors. Per germline, CDR1 SQVTM and CDR2 ANQGSEA. V dropped 5 bases and J dropped 10; count of bases not matched to a gene: 10. This CDR3 is built from 13 residues. It was with 60 Vbeta and 13 Jbeta primers that the PCR ran. TCRdb's table, derived via immunoSEQ multiplex PCR, lists solely in-frame clones and lacks some. The repertoire holds about 180,000 clones, with approximately 88% as singletons. The TCR originated in a boy aged 2 to 10 in good health and CMV-seronegative. The chain recombines TRBV29-1 with TRBJ1-1, with TRBD1 identical over 10 bases. Sequenced input: PBMCs. The CDR3 nucleotides read TGCAGCGTTCGAGGGACAGGGGATCGTGGAGCTTTCTTT. The encoded protein is CSVRGTGDRGAFF. Full variable domain (missing parts from reference TRBV29-1 and TRBJ1-1): SAVISQKPSRDICQRGTSLTIQCQVDSQVTMMFWYRQQPGQSLTLIATANQGSEATYESGFVIDKFPISRPNLTFSTLTVSNMSPEDSSIYLCSVRGTGDRGAFFGQGTRLTVV.